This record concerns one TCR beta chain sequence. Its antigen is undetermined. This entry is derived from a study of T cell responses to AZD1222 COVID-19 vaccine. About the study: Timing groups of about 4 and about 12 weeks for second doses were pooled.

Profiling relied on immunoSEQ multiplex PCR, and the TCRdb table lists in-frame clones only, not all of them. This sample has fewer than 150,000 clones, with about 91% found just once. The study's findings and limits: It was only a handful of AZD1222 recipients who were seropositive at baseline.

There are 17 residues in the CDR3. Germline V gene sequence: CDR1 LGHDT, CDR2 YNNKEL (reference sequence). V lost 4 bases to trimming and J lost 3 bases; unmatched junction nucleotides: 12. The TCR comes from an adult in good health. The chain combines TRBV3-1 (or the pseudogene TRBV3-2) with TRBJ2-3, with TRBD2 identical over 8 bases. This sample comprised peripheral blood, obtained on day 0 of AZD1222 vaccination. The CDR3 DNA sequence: TGTGCCAGCAGCCCTACGCTGAGCGGGGGTCTGACAGATACGCAGTATTTT. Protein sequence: CASSPTLSGGLTDTQYF.